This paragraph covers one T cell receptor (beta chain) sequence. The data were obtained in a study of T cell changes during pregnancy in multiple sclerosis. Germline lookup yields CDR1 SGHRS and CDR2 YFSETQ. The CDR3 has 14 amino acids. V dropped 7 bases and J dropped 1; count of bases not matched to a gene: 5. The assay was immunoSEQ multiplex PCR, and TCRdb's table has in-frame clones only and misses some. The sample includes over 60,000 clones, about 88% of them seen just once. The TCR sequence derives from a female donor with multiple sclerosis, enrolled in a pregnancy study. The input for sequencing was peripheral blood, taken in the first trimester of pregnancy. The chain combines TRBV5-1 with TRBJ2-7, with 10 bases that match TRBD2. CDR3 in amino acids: CASRGTSVSYEQYF. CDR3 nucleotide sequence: TGCGCCAGCCGGGGGACTAGCGTTTCCTACGAGCAGTACTTC.